These 12 T cell receptor beta chains came from one sample sequenced in a study of blood T cell repertoires in COVID-19. The repertoire was sequenced with immunoSEQ multiplex PCR; TCRdb's copy has only in-frame clones and lacks some. The sample consists of some 400,000 clones, approximately 87% of them appearing once. The source material was peripheral blood. All receptors derive from a woman aged 55-75 years with COVID-19, enrolled during active disease.

The chain recombines TRBV11-3 with TRBJ2-1, with D maybe TRBD1 (6 bases). The CDR3 has 14 residues. Trimming took 5 bases from V and 0 from J, leaving 8 bases between them. Germline assignment: CDR1 SGHNT and CDR2 YENEEA. The CDR3 sequence: CASSEQGSYNEQFF. CDR3 DNA: TGTGCCAGCAGCGAACAGGGCTCCTACAATGAGCAGTTCTTC.

The chain recombines TRBV19 with TRBJ1-5; 10 bases match TRBD1. Unmatched junction bases numbered 11, after V lost 9 bases and J lost 9 bases. This CDR3 has 14 amino acids. Looked up from germline, CDR1 is LNHDA and CDR2 is SQIVND (reference sequence). The DNA of the CDR3 is TGTGCCAGCACCCGACAGGGGGCTCCTCGGCCCCAGCATTTT. Translated, it gives CASTRQGAPRPQHF.

In DNA form, the CDR3 reads TGTGCCATCAGGACAGGGGACAACTATGGCTACACCTTC. This gives the protein CAIRTGDNYGYTF. The J gene is TRBJ1-2, the V gene TRBV10-3; TRBD1 agrees at 8 bases. The V and J ends lost 6 bases and 2 bases, in that order; junction bases with no gene match: 2. The CDR3 has 13 residues. Germline values: CDR1 ENHRY, CDR2 SYGVKD.

The chain employs TRBV6-5 and TRBJ2-7; 10 bases fit TRBD2. Germline CDR1 MNHEY, CDR2 SVGAGI. The CDR3 runs 14 residues. V dropped 5 bases and J dropped 2; count of bases not matched to a gene: 3. The CDR3 is CASSTLAGTYEQYF. The CDR3 DNA reads as TGTGCCAGCAGTACACTAGCGGGGACCTACGAGCAGTACTTC.

The V call is TRBV11-2, the J call TRBJ2-4, with TRBD2 matching 8 bases. CDR3 length: 17 amino acids. CDR1 SGHAT and CDR2 FQNNGV come from the germline V gene. V trimming: 6 bases; J trimming: 0 bases; junction bases outside the gene matches: 10. The CDR3 reads CASSLLGSGTAKNIQYF. The CDR3 DNA reads as TGTGCCAGCAGTCTCCTCGGTAGCGGGACAGCCAAAAACATTCAGTACTTC.

The chain carries TRBV3-1 (or the pseudogene TRBV3-2) and TRBJ1-1; tentatively, D is TRBD1 (6 bases). The CDR3 runs 17 residues. Per germline, CDR1 LGHDT and CDR2 YNNKEL (reference sequence). The ends were cut back, 0 bases at V and 0 bases at J, with 14 bases in the middle. Here the CDR3 DNA reads TGTGCCAGCAGCCAAGAAGCCTTCGGGGACATGAACACTGAAGCTTTCTTT. Protein: CASSQEAFGDMNTEAFF.

The CDR3 loop is CASSPQPGLLNSPLHF. CDR3 sequence (DNA): TGTGCCAGCTCACCTCAGCCGGGACTTTTGAATTCACCCCTCCACTTT. This sequence joins TRBV18 and TRBJ1-6; D might be TRBD1 (5 bases). The V and J ends lost 3 bases and 7 bases respectively, with 16 bases between them. Germline CDR1 and CDR2: KGHSH and LQKENI. The CDR3 is made up of 16 amino acids.

The chain has TRBV10-3 and TRBJ1-5; weak D call: TRBD1 (6 bases). Trimming pared 10 bases from V and 3 bases from J, leaving 13 bases between. CDR3 size: 13 residues. CDR1 and CDR2 from the germline V gene are ENHRY and SYGVKD. DNA for the CDR3: TGTGCCACGAACAGGGACCTCAATCAGCCCCAGCATTTT. It yields the protein CATNRDLNQPQHF.

This chain's CDR3 is CASSSYSGTILGYTF. The CDR3 DNA follows: TGTGCCAGCAGCTCCTACTCCGGGACAATTCTGGGCTACACCTTC. The chain combines TRBV5-6 with TRBJ1-2, with D perhaps matching TRBD1 (6 bases). Germline CDR1 SGHDT, CDR2 YYEEEE. CDR3 length equals 15 residues. V was trimmed by 3 bases and J by 8 bases, leaving 20 bases between them.

The chain combines TRBV3-1 (or the pseudogene TRBV3-2) with TRBJ2-4, with TRBD2 as a possible D gene (6 bases). The CDR3 extends over 14 amino acids. Germline V CDR1 and CDR2: LGHDT, YNNKEL (reference sequence). Trimming removed 5 bases from V and 4 bases from J, with 12 bases in between. CDR3 DNA: TGTGCCAGCAGCTCCTCAAGCGGGAAAAACATTCAGTACTTC. It translates to CASSSSSGKNIQYF.

The chain carries TRBV6-6 and TRBJ2-2; D is perhaps TRBD2 (6 bases). V gave up 1 base and J gave up 6 bases, with 9 bases separating them. The germline V gene encodes CDR1 MNHNY and CDR2 SVGAGI (reference sequence). The CDR3 consists of 14 residues. The CDR3 nucleotides read TGTGCCAGCAGTTACTACGGGACTCCCGGGGAGCTGTTTTTT. Protein: CASSYYGTPGELFF.

The chain links TRBV7-9 to TRBJ2-1; D is perhaps TRBD1 (6 bases). Trimming left V 1 base short and J 3 bases short, with 13 bases between. CDR3 size: 16 residues. Germline CDR1 SEHNR, CDR2 FQNEAQ (reference sequence). CDR3 in amino acids: CASSLGTGQFYNEQFF. The CDR3 bases are TGTGCCAGCAGCTTAGGTACAGGACAGTTCTACAATGAGCAGTTCTTC.